Only a few counts were recorded for the clone carrying this TCR beta chain. The antigen remains unidentified. Unique molecular identifiers were incorporated when the TCRbeta library was constructed. TCRdb re-called the PCR reads with MiXCR, one entry per CDR3 protein. The sample consists of approximately 230,000 distinct CDR3 sequences, 20% to 30% of them appearing once. These data come from a study of T-cell reconstitution after alpha-beta-depleted transplantation in children. Study-wide results and limits: T-cell numbers and diversity, one year after transplant, stemmed largely from T cells that were newly produced. It was reported that alpha-beta T cells came from several hundred expanded graft clones (about two months after transplant). Some patients' high day-60 TCRbeta diversity was traced to surviving recipient T cells and thymic progenitors.

Per germline, CDR1 KGHSH and CDR2 LQKENI. The CDR3 is made up of 14 amino acids. With 3 bases removed from V and 9 bases from J, the gap between germline ends came to 15 bases. The J gene is TRBJ2-1, the V gene TRBV18; the D is unclear. The specimen comprised PBMCs, mostly from graft donor cells, sampled 360 days after TCRalphabeta/CD19-depleted stem cell transplant. The TCR originated in a female patient between 2 and 15 years old who had a stem cell transplant for congenital amegakaryocytic thrombocytopenia, so the T cells may come from the graft donor. DNA for the CDR3: TGTGCCAGCTCACCTCCGGCTTCAATCGGTGAGCAGTTCTTC. Residues: CASSPPASIGEQFF.